This paragraph covers one TCR beta chain sequence. Its cognate antigen is unknown. This sample is drawn from a study of response to subunit inactivated influenza vaccine. General study findings and limits: Each seasonal flu vaccination may recruit only limited new T cells, authors suggested.

The CDR3 is 15 amino acids. Trimming took off 2 bases at V and 4 bases at J, with 11 bases between the two ends. Germline V gene lookup returns CDR1 KGHDR and CDR2 SFDVKD. Using its own MiXCR run on the RT-PCR reads, TCRdb lists one record per CDR3 protein. In the table there are about 780,000 distinct CDR3 sequences, roughly 20% of which are singletons. The sequence derives from a man aged 50-59 years who received an inactivated influenza vaccine. V and J are TRBV24-1 and TRBJ2-1; no clear D gene. The sequenced sample was PBMCs from blood, obtained 5 days after vaccination. CDR3 coding DNA: TGTGCCACCAGTGATTCCTCCAACGTTTACAATGAGCAGTTCTTC. This translates into CATSDSSNVYNEQFF.